What follows describes a single T cell receptor (beta chain). These data originate in a study of CD8 T cells in Susac syndrome. An input of about 0.5 to 1 ug of RNA was subjected to reverse transcription using random hexamers. TCR beta CDR3 was amplified by immunoSEQ multiplex PCR. This amplification extended across 54 Vbeta and 13 Jbeta segments. TCRdb independently ran MiXCR on the immunoSEQ multiplex PCR reads; one entry per CDR3 protein. The data hold 190,000 or so distinct CDR3 sequences, with just under 95% observed a single time. The V and J ends lost 4 bases and 8 bases respectively, with 14 bases between them. Germline assignment: CDR1 SGHAT and CDR2 FQNNGV. This CDR3 is 13 amino acids long. CD8+ and CD4+ T cells from blood underwent TCR beta sequencing, which was carried out in a high-throughput format.

The rearrangement links TRBV11-2 to TRBJ1-2; TRBD1 might be the D (5 bases). The sample was CD4+ T cells from PBMCs. The TCR sequence derives from a human donor with multiple sclerosis. The DNA of the CDR3 is TGTGCCAGCAGCTCCCAGGGTATAGAAGGCTACACCTTC. As protein: CASSSQGIEGYTF.